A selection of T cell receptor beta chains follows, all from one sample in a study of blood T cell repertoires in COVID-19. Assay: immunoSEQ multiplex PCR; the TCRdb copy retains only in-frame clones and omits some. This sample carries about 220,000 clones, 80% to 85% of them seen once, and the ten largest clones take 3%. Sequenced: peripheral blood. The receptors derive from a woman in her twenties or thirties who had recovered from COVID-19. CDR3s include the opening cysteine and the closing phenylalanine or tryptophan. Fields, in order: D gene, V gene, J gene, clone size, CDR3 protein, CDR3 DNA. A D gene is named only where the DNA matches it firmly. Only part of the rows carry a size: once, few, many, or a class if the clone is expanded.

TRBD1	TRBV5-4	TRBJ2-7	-	CASSPGQPGSYEQYF	TGTGCCAGCAGCCCGGGACAGCCGGGCTCCTACGAGCAGTACTTC
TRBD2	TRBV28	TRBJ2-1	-	CASRTPGLAESSYNEQFF	TGTGCCAGCAGGACGCCGGGACTAGCGGAAAGCTCCTACAATGAGCAGTTCTTC
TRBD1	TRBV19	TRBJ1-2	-	CASSSVAGGDYGYTF	TGTGCCAGTAGTAGCGTGGCAGGGGGCGACTATGGCTACACCTTC
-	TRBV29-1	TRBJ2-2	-	CSVDILLGELFF	TGCAGCGTCGACATTCTTTTGGGGGAGCTGTTTTTT
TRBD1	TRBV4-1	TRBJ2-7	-	CASSHYRGNYEQYF	TGCGCCAGCAGCCACTACAGGGGAAACTACGAGCAGTACTTC
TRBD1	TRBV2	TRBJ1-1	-	CASSQRQGSGTEAFF	TGTGCCAGCAGCCAGAGACAGGGGTCAGGCACTGAAGCTTTCTTT
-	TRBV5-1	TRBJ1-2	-	CASSLLSGSGYTF	TGCGCCAGCAGCCTTCTCTCCGGTTCGGGCTACACCTTC
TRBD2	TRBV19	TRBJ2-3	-	CASRRGSSGSSTDTQYF	TGTGCCAGTAGGCGGGGTAGTAGCGGGTCTAGCACAGATACGCAGTATTTT
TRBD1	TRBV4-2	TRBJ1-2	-	CASSPQGTDYGYTF	TGTGCCAGCAGCCCACAGGGGACCGACTATGGCTACACCTTC
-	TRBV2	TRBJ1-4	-	CASTLNRAPNEKLFF	TGTGCCAGCACCTTGAACAGGGCCCCTAATGAAAAACTGTTTTTT
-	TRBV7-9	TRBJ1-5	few	CASSFYRGDGNQPQHF	TGTGCCAGCAGCTTCTACCGGGGGGATGGCAATCAGCCCCAGCATTTT
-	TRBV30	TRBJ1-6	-	CAWTGIYNSPLHF	TGTGCCTGGACGGGGATCTATAATTCACCCCTCCACTTT
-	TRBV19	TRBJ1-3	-	CASRQTSGNTIYF	TGTGCCAGTCGACAGACCTCTGGAAACACCATATATTTT
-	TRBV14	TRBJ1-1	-	CASSPSQGLGYNTEAFF	TGTGCCAGCAGCCCCTCCCAAGGTTTGGGCTATAACACTGAAGCTTTCTTT
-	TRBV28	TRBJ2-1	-	CASSLGTPNEQFF	TGTGCCAGCAGTTTAGGGACACCCAATGAGCAGTTCTTC
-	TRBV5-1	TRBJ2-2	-	CASSLTGANTGELFF	TGCGCCAGCAGCTTGACGGGGGCGAACACCGGGGAGCTGTTTTTT
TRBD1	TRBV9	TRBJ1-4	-	CASSVGDRGGRELFF	TGTGCCAGCAGCGTAGGGGACAGGGGAGGCCGAGAACTGTTTTTT
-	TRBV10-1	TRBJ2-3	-	CASSPRAGITDTQYF	TGCGCCAGCAGTCCGCGGGCCGGGATCACAGATACGCAGTATTTT
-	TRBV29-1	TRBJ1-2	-	CSVGGIQYGYTF	TGCAGCGTTGGTGGAATACAGTATGGCTACACCTTC
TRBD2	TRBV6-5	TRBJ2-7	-	CASSSWTSGGNEQYF	TGTGCCAGCAGTTCCTGGACTAGCGGGGGAAACGAGCAGTACTTC
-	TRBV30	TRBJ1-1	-	CAWSLWGDDTEAFF	TGTGCCTGGAGTCTTTGGGGGGACGACACTGAAGCTTTCTTT
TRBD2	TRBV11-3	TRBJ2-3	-	CASSLGLAGDTDTQYF	TGTGCCAGCAGCTTAGGGCTAGCGGGAGACACAGATACGCAGTATTTT
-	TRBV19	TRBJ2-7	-	CASSPQEGGSYEQYF	TGTGCCAGTAGTCCGCAGGAAGGGGGCTCCTACGAGCAGTACTTC
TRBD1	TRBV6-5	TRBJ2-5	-	CASNPRTGLGETQYF	TGTGCCAGCAACCCCAGGACAGGGTTGGGCGAGACCCAGTACTTC
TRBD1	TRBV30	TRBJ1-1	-	CAWSGQGNTEAFF	TGTGCCTGGAGTGGACAGGGGAACACTGAAGCTTTCTTT
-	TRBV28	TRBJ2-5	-	CASSRKLGETQYF	TGTGCCAGCAGCCGGAAACTAGGAGAGACCCAGTACTTC
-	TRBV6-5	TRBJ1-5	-	CASSYTQGSNQPQHF	TGTGCCAGCAGTTACACACAGGGTAGCAATCAGCCCCAGCATTTT
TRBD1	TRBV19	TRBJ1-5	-	CASNKIQGNQPQHF	TGTGCCAGTAATAAAATACAGGGGAATCAGCCCCAGCATTTT
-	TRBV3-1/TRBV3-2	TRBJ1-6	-	CASSLLLMNSPLHF	TGTGCCAGCAGCCTCCTCTTAATGAATTCACCCCTCCACTTT
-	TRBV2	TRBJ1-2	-	CASSDEGAGYTF	TGTGCCAGCAGTGACGAGGGAGCTGGCTACACCTTC
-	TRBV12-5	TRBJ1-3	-	CASGLPGGAGNTIYF	TGTGCTAGTGGTTTACCGGGAGGGGCTGGAAACACCATATATTTT
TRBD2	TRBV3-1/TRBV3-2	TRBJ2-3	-	CVSSQELAGAPDTQYF	TGTGTCAGCAGCCAGGAACTAGCGGGAGCCCCAGATACGCAGTATTTT
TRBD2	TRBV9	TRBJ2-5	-	CASSPSGRGETQYF	TGTGCCAGCAGCCCAAGCGGGAGGGGGGAGACCCAGTACTTC
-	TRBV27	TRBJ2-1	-	CASSAGGSSYNEQFF	TGTGCCAGCAGCGCAGGGGGGAGCTCCTACAATGAGCAGTTCTTC
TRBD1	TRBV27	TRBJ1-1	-	CASSLTGGSSEAFF	TGTGCCAGCAGTCTCACAGGGGGCTCTTCTGAAGCTTTCTTT
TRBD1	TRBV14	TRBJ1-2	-	CASSLRGRSDYGYTF	TGTGCCAGCAGTCTCAGGGGGCGATCCGACTATGGCTACACCTTC
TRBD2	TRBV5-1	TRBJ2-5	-	CASSLASSGTETQYF	TGCGCCAGCAGCTTGGCTTCTAGCGGGACAGAGACCCAGTACTTC
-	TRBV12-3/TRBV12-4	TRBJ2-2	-	CASSLAGAGELFF	TGTGCCAGCAGTTTAGCCGGGGCCGGGGAGCTGTTTTTT
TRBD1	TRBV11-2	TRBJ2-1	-	CASRRPGQRDNEQFF	TGTGCCAGCAGAAGACCGGGACAGAGAGACAATGAGCAGTTCTTC
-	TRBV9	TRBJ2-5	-	CASSVRRGRETQYF	TGTGCCAGCAGCGTCCGCAGGGGTCGGGAGACCCAGTACTTC
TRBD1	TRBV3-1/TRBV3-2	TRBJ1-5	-	CASSQGGTGVVVWNQPQHF	TGTGCCAGCAGCCAAGGGGGGACAGGGGTGGTTGTTTGGAATCAGCCCCAGCATTTT
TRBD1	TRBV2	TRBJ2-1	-	CASSGDRGITYNEQFF	TGTGCCAGCAGTGGGGACAGGGGCATTACCTACAATGAGCAGTTCTTC
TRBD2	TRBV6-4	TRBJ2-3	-	CASASGDDTDTQYF	TGTGCCAGCGCTAGCGGGGACGACACAGATACGCAGTATTTT
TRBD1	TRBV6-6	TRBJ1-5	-	CASSPDPWDRESNQPQHF	TGTGCCAGCAGTCCGGATCCATGGGACAGGGAGAGCAATCAGCCCCAGCATTTT
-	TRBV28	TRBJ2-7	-	CASSLEQISYEQYF	TGTGCCAGCAGTTTAGAACAGATCTCCTACGAGCAGTACTTC
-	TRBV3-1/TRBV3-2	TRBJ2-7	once	CASSQGRSSYEQYF	TGTGCCAGCAGCCAAGGACGGAGCTCCTACGAGCAGTACTTC
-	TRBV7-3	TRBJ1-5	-	CASSSEPRGHQPQHF	TGTGCCAGCAGCTCCGAACCCAGGGGTCATCAGCCCCAGCATTTT